This TCR beta chain was captured in a study of blood T cells in healthy people across ages (dated by TCRdb to the mid-2010s). Describing the broader study: Template switching captured roughly one uniquely barcoded TCR beta cDNA molecule per two T cells in model experiments. The donors were split into four age groups: young (average about 16 years), middle-aged (around 40), aged (62) and long-lived (under 90). Two additional independent replicas of 1 million unique cDNA reads from the same blood draw were analyzed for two donors (one aged 18 to 30 and one aged 80 or older). The study measured age-related changes in TCR beta repertoire diversity using deep sequencing normalized with unique cDNA molecular identifiers. To avoid experimental bias, donors of different ages were randomly spread across the sequencing lanes.

This clonotype showed up just a few times. There is no known antigen for this receptor. One base away there is no much larger clone; base qualities are not given. Via the germline V gene (reference sequence), CDR1 is SEHNR and CDR2 FQNEAQ. The CDR3 starts with the cysteine, ends with the phenylalanine, and has 13 residues. Kept here is only the CDR3 DNA, which spans 39 bases and is read in frame from base 1. The junction shows trimming of 5 bases on V and 3 bases on J, plus 11 bases between the germline ends. The protocol used for the library was 5' RACE. The sample was run on an Illumina HiSeq 2500. A second PCR of roughly 6 to 11 cycles was performed with a sample-barcoded 5' primer and a J-beta primer mix. A unique molecular identifier was introduced onto each TCR beta cDNA molecule by a template-switch 5' adaptor carrying 12 random nucleotides. Each sample yielded at least 2.5 million CDR3-containing paired-end reads. First-strand cDNA was synthesized from all RNA with the Mint cDNA synthesis kit, primed by a TRBC-specific oligonucleotide. After uracil-DNA glycosylase treatment, a first 18-cycle PCR used universal primers M1SS and BC2_uni_R on all cDNA. The published analysis was carried out like this. For normalization, 1 million high-quality reads, each with a distinct molecular identifier, were randomly selected from each sample. Instead of being binned into consensus sequences, reads that shared molecular identifiers were thrown out. MiTCR, with a Q25 quality threshold and the strictest error-elimination algorithm, was used for CDR3 identification, clonotype clustering and error correction. A nonparametric unseen species model with Euler transformation was used to estimate a lower bound on total TCR beta diversity. The public reads were reanalyzed by TCRdb: fastp trimming at Q25, MiXCR alignment, in-frame beta chains only. Each record represents a unique CDR3 protein, reported with the most common genes and DNA among its rows. It is TCRdb's table, rather than the study itself, that gives the V and J calls and clone size. Here the sample has approximately 1.5 million distinct CDR3 sequences; approximately 32% occur a single time. Jointly, the top ten make up around 10% of the sample.

Overall study results and their limits: Because profiling used bulk unsorted PBMCs, naive and antigen-experienced compartments could not be compared conclusively. Estimates of total diversity based on one million sequenced T cells were considered lower bounds and underestimates. Observed TCR beta diversity correlated strongly with the percentage of naive T cells measured by flow cytometry. Compared with the aged group, more naive CD4+ T cells, fewer expanded clones and increased TCR diversity were shown by the long-lived group, suggesting age selection. Because the CMV infection status of the donors was unknown, age-related changes in expanded clonotypes may potentially have been confounded. Observed TCR beta diversity per million T cells fell roughly linearly with age, and a significant reduction was already apparent by age around 40.

Systemically healthy Caucasian individuals from Russia, approximately 39 in total and aged about 6 to 100 years, were included as donors. Each donor gave ten milliliters of peripheral blood, collected into EDTA-treated Vacutainer tubes. Ficoll-Paque density-gradient centrifugation was used to isolate PBMCs, with at least 6.5 million per sample. Trizol reagent was used to extract total RNA from the PBMCs, yielding at least 5.5 micrograms per sample. For every donor, an aliquot of PBMCs went through flow cytometry to measure the percentages of naive CD45RAhigh/CD27high T cells. This sequence originates from a woman aged 25-40 years in good health. The sequenced material came from blood. Recombination connected TRBV7-9 to TRBJ2-7; a tentative D match to TRBD2 spans 6 bases. The sequence in DNA is TGTGCCAGCAGCGCAACGGGAGACTACGAGCAGTACTTC. Protein translation: CASSATGDYEQYF.